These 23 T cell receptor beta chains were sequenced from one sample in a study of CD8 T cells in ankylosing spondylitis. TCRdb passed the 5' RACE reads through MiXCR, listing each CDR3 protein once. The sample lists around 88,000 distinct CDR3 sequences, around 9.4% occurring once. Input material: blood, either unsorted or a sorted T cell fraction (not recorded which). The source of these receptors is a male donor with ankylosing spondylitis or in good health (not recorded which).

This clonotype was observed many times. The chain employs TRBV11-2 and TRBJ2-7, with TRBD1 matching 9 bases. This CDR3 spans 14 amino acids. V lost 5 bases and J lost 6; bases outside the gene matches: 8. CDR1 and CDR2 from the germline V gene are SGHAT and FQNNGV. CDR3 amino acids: CASSPRQGGGEQYF. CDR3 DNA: TGTGCCAGCAGCCCTAGACAGGGGGGAGGCGAGCAGTACTTC.

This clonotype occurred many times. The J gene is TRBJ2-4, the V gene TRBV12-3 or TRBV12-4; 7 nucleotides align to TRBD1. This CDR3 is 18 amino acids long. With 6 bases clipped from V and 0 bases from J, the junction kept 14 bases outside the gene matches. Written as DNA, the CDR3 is TGTGCCAGCAGCCTGACAGGGACGAAGGGGCTAGCCAAAAACATTCAGTACTTC. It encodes CASSLTGTKGLAKNIQYF.

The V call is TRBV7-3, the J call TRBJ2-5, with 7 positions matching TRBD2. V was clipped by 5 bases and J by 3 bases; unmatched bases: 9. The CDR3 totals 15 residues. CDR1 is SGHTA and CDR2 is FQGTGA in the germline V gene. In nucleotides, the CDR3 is TGTGCCAGCAGCCCTTATCTAGCGGCAAAAGAGACCCAGTACTTC. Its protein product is CASSPYLAAKETQYF.

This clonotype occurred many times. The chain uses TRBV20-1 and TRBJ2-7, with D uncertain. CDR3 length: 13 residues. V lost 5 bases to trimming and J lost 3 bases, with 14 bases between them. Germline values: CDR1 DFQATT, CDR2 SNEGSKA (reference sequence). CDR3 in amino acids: CSADRSLNYEQYF. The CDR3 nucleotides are TGCAGTGCTGACCGGTCTTTAAACTACGAGCAGTACTTC.

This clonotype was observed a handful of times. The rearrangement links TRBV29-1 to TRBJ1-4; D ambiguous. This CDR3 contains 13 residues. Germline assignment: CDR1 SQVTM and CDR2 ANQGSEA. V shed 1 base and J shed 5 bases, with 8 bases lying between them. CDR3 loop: CSVEGAGNEKLFF. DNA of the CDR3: TGCAGCGTTGAAGGGGCGGGGAATGAAAAACTGTTTTTT.

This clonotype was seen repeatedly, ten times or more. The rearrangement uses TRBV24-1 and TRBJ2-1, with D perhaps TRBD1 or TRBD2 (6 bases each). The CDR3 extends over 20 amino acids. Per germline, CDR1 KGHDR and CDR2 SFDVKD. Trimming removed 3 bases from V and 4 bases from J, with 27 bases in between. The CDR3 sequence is CATSDKPGRTKGGPYNEQFF. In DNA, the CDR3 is TGTGCCACCAGTGATAAGCCGGGACGGACAAAGGGGGGACCATACAATGAGCAGTTCTTC.

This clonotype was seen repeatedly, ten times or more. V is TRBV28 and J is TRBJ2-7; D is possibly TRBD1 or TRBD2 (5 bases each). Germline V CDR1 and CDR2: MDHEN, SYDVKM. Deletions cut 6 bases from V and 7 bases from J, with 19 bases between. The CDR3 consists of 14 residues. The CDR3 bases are TGTGCCAGCAGGACAGAGGGGACCTACTGGGAGCAGTACTTC. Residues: CASRTEGTYWEQYF.

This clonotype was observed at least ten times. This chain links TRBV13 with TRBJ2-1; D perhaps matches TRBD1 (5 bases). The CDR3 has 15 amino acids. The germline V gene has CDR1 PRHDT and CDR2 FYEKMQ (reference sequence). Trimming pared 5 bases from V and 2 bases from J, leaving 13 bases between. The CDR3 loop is CASSRSGFPYNEQFF. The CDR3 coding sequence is TGTGCCAGCAGCCGCTCAGGGTTCCCCTACAATGAGCAGTTCTTC.

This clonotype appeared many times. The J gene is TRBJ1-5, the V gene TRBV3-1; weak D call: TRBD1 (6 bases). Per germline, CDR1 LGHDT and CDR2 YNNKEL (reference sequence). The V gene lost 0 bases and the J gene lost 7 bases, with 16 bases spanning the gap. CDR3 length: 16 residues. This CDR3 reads CASSQEMIQGGQPQHF. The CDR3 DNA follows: TGTGCCAGCAGCCAAGAGATGATACAGGGTGGGCAGCCCCAGCATTTT. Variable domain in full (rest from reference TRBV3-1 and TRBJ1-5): DTAVSQTPKYLVTQMGNDKSIKCEQNLGHDTMYWYKQDSKKFLKIMFSYNNKELIINETVPNRFSPKSPDKAHLNLHINSLELGDSAVYFCASSQEMIQGGQPQHFGDGTRLSIL.

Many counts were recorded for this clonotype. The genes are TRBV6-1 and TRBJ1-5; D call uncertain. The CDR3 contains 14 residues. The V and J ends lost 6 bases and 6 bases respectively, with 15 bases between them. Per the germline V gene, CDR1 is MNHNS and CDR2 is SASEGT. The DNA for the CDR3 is TGTGCCAGCAGAACTGACCAGTCCAGTCAGCCCCAGCATTTT. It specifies CASRTDQSSQPQHF.

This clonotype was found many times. In nucleotides, the CDR3 is TGTGCCATCAGTGAGTCGGACGGGGGGGCCAAAGAGACCCAGTACTTC. This translates into CAISESDGGAKETQYF. The chain joins TRBV10-3 to TRBJ2-5, with 8 positions matching TRBD2. The germline CDR1 and CDR2 sequences are ENHRY and SYGVKD. This CDR3 contains 16 residues. With 0 bases clipped from V and 3 bases from J, the junction kept 6 bases outside the gene matches.

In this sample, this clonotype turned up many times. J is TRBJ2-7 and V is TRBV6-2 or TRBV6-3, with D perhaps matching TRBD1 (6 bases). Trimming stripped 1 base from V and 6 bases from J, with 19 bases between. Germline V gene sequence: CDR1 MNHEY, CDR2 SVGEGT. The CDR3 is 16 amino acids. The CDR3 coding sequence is TGTGCCAGCAGTTACTTTCCCGGGACATCATATCTCGAGCAGTACTTC. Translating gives CASSYFPGTSYLEQYF.

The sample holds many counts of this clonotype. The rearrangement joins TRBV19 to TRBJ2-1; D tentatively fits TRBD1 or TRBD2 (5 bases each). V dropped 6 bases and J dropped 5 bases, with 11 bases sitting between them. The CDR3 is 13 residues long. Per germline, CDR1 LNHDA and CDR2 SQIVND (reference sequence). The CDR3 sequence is CASSPGPNNEQFF. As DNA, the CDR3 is TGTGCCAGTAGCCCGGGACCAAACAATGAGCAGTTCTTC.

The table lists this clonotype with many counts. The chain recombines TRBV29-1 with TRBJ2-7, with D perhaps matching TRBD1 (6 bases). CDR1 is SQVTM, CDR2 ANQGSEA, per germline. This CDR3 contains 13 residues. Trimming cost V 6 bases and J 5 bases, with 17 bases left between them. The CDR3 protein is CSVALTGLNEQYF. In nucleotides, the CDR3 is TGCAGCGTCGCTTTGACAGGTTTAAACGAGCAGTACTTC.

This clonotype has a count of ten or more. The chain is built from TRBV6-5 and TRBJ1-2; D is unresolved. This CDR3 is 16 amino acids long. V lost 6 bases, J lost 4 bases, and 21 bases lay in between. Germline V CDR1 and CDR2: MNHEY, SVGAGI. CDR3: CASRGSPGSTVYGYTF. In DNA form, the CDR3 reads TGTGCCAGCAGAGGGTCGCCCGGATCAACAGTCTATGGCTACACCTTC.

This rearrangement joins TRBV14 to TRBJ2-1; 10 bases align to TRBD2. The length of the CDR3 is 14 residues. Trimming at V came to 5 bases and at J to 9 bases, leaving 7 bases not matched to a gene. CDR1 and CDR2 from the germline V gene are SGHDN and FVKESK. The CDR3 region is CASSKERGGPEQFF. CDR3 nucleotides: TGTGCCAGCAGCAAGGAGCGGGGGGGCCCTGAGCAGTTCTTC.

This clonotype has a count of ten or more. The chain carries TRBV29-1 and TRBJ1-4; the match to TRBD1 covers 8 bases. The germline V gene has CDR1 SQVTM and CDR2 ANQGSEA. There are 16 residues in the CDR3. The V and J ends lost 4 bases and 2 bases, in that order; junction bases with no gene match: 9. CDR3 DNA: TGCAGCGTTGGCCACTCCCGACAGGGGACTAATGAAAAACTGTTTTTT. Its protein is CSVGHSRQGTNEKLFF.

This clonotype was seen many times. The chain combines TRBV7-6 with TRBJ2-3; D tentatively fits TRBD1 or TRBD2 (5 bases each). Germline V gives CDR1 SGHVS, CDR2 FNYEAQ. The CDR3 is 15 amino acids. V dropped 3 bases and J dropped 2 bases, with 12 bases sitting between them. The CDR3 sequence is CASSLNWGTTDTQYF. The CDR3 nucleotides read TGTGCCAGCAGCTTGAATTGGGGGACCACAGATACGCAGTATTTT.

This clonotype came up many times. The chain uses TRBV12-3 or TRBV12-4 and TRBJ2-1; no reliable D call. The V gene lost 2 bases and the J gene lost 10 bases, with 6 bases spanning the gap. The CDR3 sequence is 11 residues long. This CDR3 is CASSLFLEQFF. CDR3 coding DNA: TGTGCCAGCAGTTTATTCCTGGAGCAGTTCTTC.

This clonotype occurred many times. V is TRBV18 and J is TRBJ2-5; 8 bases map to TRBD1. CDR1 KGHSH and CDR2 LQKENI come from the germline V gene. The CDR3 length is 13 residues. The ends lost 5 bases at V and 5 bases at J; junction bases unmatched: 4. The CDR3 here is CASSDRGTETQYF. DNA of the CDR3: TGTGCCAGCTCAGACAGGGGAACGGAGACCCAGTACTTC. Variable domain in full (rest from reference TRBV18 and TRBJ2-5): NAGVMQNPRHLVRRRGQEARLRCSPMKGHSHVYWYRQLPEEGLKFMVYLQKENIIDESGMPKERFSAEFPKEGPSILRIQQVVRGDSAAYFCASSDRGTETQYFGPGTRLLVL.

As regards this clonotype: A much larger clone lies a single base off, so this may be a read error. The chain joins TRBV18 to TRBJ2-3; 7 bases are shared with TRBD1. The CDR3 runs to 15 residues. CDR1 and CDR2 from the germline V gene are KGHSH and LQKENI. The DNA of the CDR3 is TGTGTCAGCTCACTATCGACAGGGAACACAGATACGCAGTATTTT. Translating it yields CVSSLSTGNTDTQYF.

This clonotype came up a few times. This chain's CDR3 is CASSYETSTDTQYF. Written as DNA, the CDR3 is TGTGCCAGCAGCTACGAGACTAGCACAGATACGCAGTATTTT. This rearrangement joins TRBV4-2 to TRBJ2-3; D call uncertain. The ends were cut back, 5 bases at V and 0 bases at J, with 9 bases in the middle. Germline CDR1 reads LGHNA; CDR2 reads YNFKEQ. The CDR3 length is 14 residues.

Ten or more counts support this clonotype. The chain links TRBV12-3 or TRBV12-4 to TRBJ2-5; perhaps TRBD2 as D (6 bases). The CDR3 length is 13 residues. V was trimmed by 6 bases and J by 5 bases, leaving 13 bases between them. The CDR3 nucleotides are TGTGCCAGCAGGGGGCGGGGCGGCGAGACCCAGTACTTC. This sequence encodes CASRGRGGETQYF.